Shown below are 3 T cell receptor beta chains from a single sample sequenced in a study of T cell responses to AZD1222 COVID-19 vaccine listed by TCRdb under 2021. The label giving this sample's time point can be read as: about 28 days (+/-7) after the second vaccine dose. The library was built by means of the immunoSEQ multiplex PCR assay. In TCRdb, the immuneACCESS table is reduced to in-frame sequences with V and J assigned. These tables do not hold every clone; where another copy was compared, an unresolved V gene accounts for under half, and the others remain unexplained. Within this sample are approximately 50,000 clones, with around 85% of them counted one time only. The top ten clones comprise around 7.3% of the sample. This specimen was peripheral blood, taken 28 days after the second AZD1222 dose. The origin of the receptors is an adult who received the AZD1222 COVID-19 vaccine.

The rearrangement joins TRBV6-2 or TRBV6-3 to TRBJ2-4, with D possibly TRBD2 on 6 matching bases. Germline V gives CDR1 MNHEY, CDR2 SVGEGT. This CDR3 contains 17 residues. Trimming removed 0 bases from V and 1 base from J, with 13 bases in between. CDR3 in amino acids: CASSYSPGGEAKNIQYF. The CDR3 nucleotides are TGTGCCAGCAGTTACTCCCCCGGCGGGGAGGCCAAAAACATTCAGTACTTC.

This chain connects TRBV18 to TRBJ2-2; TRBD2 might be the D (7 bases). V was trimmed by 3 bases and J by 3 bases, leaving 11 bases between them. The germline CDR1 and CDR2 sequences are KGHSH and LQKENI. The CDR3 spans 15 residues. CDR3 bases: TGTGCCAGCTCACCTGGGGGGGCCCACACCGGGGAGCTGTTTTTT. Its translation: CASSPGGAHTGELFF. Full variable domain (missing parts from reference TRBV18 and TRBJ2-2): NAGVMQNPRHLVRRRGQEARLRCSPMKGHSHVYWYRQLPEEGLKFMVYLQKENIIDESGMPKERFSAEFPKEGPSILRIQQVVRGDSAAYFCASSPGGAHTGELFFGEGSRLTVL.

The chain employs TRBV7-9 and TRBJ1-4; no clear D gene. In germline, CDR1 is SEHNR, CDR2 FQNEAQ (reference sequence). This CDR3 is built from 16 residues. Trimming pared 7 bases from V and 3 bases from J, leaving 18 bases between. CDR3 bases: TGTGCCAGCACCCCGCCCAGGCAATCGGCTAATGAAAAACTGTTTTTT. Its protein is CASTPPRQSANEKLFF.